The rows below give T cell receptor beta chains drawn from one sample of a study of blood T cell repertoires in COVID-19. The assay was immunoSEQ multiplex PCR, and TCRdb's table has in-frame clones only and misses some. The sample carries tens of thousands of clones, over 60% recorded once. The sample taken for sequencing was peripheral blood. These receptors originate from a human donor in a cohort sampled during active COVID-19. CDR3s include the opening cysteine and the closing phenylalanine or tryptophan. A D gene is named only where the DNA matches it firmly. For some rows the clone size is stated as once, few or many, or as a class when expanded; others skip it.

D	V	J	size	CDR3	DNA
-	TRBV7-9	TRBJ1-5	-	CASSSSGSNQPQHF	TGTGCCAGCAGCTCTTCAGGGAGCAATCAGCCCCAGCATTTT
-	TRBV19	TRBJ2-7	-	CASSTGKASEQYF	TGTGCCAGTAGTACGGGAAAGGCTTCCGAGCAGTACTTC
-	TRBV7-2	TRBJ2-6	-	CASSRGSGANVLTF	TGTGCCAGCAGCCGGGGGTCTGGGGCCAACGTCCTGACTTTC
-	TRBV25-1	TRBJ1-6	once	CASSWGLGNSPLHF	TGTGCCAGCAGTTGGGGGCTTGGTAATTCACCCCTCCACTTT
-	TRBV11-2	TRBJ2-1	-	CASRLSGSDYNEQFF	TGTGCCAGCAGGTTATCAGGGTCCGACTACAATGAGCAGTTCTTC
TRBD2	TRBV15	TRBJ2-7	-	CATSVGLAGVEQYF	TGTGCCACCAGCGTGGGACTAGCGGGAGTCGAGCAGTACTTC
TRBD2	TRBV20-1	TRBJ2-4	-	CSASHSAGVAKNIQYF	TGCAGTGCTAGTCATTCGGCGGGGGTAGCCAAAAACATTCAGTACTTC
TRBD1	TRBV4-2	TRBJ1-1	-	CASSQDPAGGQTEAFF	TGTGCCAGCAGCCAAGATCCGGCAGGGGGCCAGACTGAAGCTTTCTTT
-	TRBV19	TRBJ2-1	-	CASSTYGSGTYNEQFF	TGTGCCAGTAGTACCTATGGTAGCGGAACCTACAATGAGCAGTTCTTC
TRBD1	TRBV7-2	TRBJ1-5	-	CASSLVAGGTQPQHF	TGTGCCAGCAGCTTAGTTGCAGGGGGCACTCAGCCCCAGCATTTT
-	TRBV5-1	TRBJ1-6	-	CASSLQDTYNSPLHF	TGCGCCAGCAGCTTACAGGATACCTATAATTCACCCCTCCACTTT
-	TRBV12-3/TRBV12-4	TRBJ1-1	-	CASSLQGSPSAFF	TGTGCCAGCAGTTTACAGGGGTCACCTTCGGCTTTCTTT
TRBD2	TRBV4-2	TRBJ2-2	-	CASSQDGLAGARATGELFF	TGTGCCAGCAGCCAAGATGGCCTAGCGGGAGCCCGGGCAACCGGGGAGCTGTTTTTT
TRBD1	TRBV18	TRBJ1-1	-	CASSRQFGDRGWNTEAFF	TGTGCCAGCTCGCGACAATTCGGGGACAGGGGGTGGAACACTGAAGCTTTCTTT
-	TRBV12-3/TRBV12-4	TRBJ2-1	-	CASTTGNEQFF	TGTGCCAGCACCACCGGCAATGAGCAGTTCTTC
-	TRBV5-6	TRBJ2-3	-	CASSLLAGYLRTDTQYF	TGTGCCAGCAGCTTGTTAGCTGGTTATCTACGCACAGATACGCAGTATTTT
TRBD1	TRBV29-1	TRBJ1-1	-	CSVEVPTGGLGTEAFF	TGCAGCGTTGAAGTACCTACAGGGGGTCTTGGCACTGAAGCTTTCTTT
-	TRBV7-2	TRBJ2-5	-	CASSLDRIQETQYF	TGTGCCAGCAGCTTAGACAGGATCCAAGAGACCCAGTACTTC
TRBD1	TRBV7-9	TRBJ1-1	-	CASSPGQKYEAFF	TGTGCCAGCAGCCCGGGACAGAAATATGAAGCTTTCTTT
-	TRBV30	TRBJ1-3	-	CAWSPYRNTIYF	TGTGCCTGGAGCCCGTACAGGAACACCATATATTTT